The 9 T cell receptor beta chains below all came from one sample that was sequenced in a study of blood T cell repertoires in COVID-19. Clones were read by immunoSEQ multiplex PCR, and TCRdb kept only the in-frame ones, dropping some. The table has 50,000 to 55,000 clones, under 90% seen once. Sample: peripheral blood. These receptors were taken from a man aged 65 to 85 with acute or convalescent COVID-19.

The chain employs TRBV5-1 and TRBJ1-2; D ambiguous. V gave up 0 bases and J gave up 6 bases, with 6 bases separating them. Germline-derived CDR1 and CDR2 are SGHRS and YFSETQ. This CDR3 region has 12 residues. CDR3 sequence (DNA): TGCGCCAGCAGCTTGGCGCAGGATGGCTACACCTTC. Translation gives CASSLAQDGYTF.

This clone was recorded a few times. The chain uses TRBV27 and TRBJ1-2; possible D gene TRBD1, 6 bases. Between the trimmed V and J ends, which lost 6 bases and 4 bases, there was a span of 15 bases. The CDR3 is made up of 14 amino acids. In germline, CDR1 is MNHEY, CDR2 SMNVEV (reference sequence). In nucleotides, the CDR3 is TGTGCCAGCAGACTTAAAACAGGGACCTATGGCTACACCTTC. Translating it yields CASRLKTGTYGYTF.

The chain carries TRBV2 and TRBJ2-5, with D maybe TRBD1 (6 bases). This CDR3 contains 16 residues. The germline V and J ends were trimmed by 1 base and 2 bases, with 14 bases remaining between them. Germline V CDR1 and CDR2: SNHLY, FYNNEI. CDR3 region: CASSEVQGTLQETQYF. In nucleotides, the CDR3 is TGTGCCAGCAGTGAAGTGCAGGGGACCCTGCAAGAGACCCAGTACTTC.

The chain is built from TRBV19 and TRBJ2-3; D gene uncertain. From germline, CDR1 is LNHDA and CDR2 SQIVND (reference sequence). Deletions cut 5 bases from V and 3 bases from J, with 9 bases between. The CDR3 loop spans 13 amino acids. CDR3 in amino acids: CASSPSITDTQYF. The CDR3 region has the DNA TGTGCCAGTAGTCCATCTATTACAGATACGCAGTATTTT.

This clone was recorded once. The rearrangement links TRBV19 to TRBJ2-7; 14 positions agree with TRBD2. Trimming at V came to 2 bases and at J to 1 base, leaving 7 bases not matched to a gene. CDR3 length equals 18 residues. CDR1 is LNHDA, CDR2 SQIVND, per germline (reference sequence). In DNA, the CDR3 is TGTGCCAGTAGTATACGCTCGACTAGCGGGGGGGGTTCCTACGAGCAGTACTTC. This codes for CASSIRSTSGGGSYEQYF.

In DNA form, the CDR3 reads TGTGCCAGCAGTGGACAGCTGAACACTGAAGCTTTCTTT. As protein: CASSGQLNTEAFF. This chain connects TRBV6-2 or TRBV6-3 to TRBJ1-1, with D possibly being TRBD1 (6 bases). Germline V gene lookup returns CDR1 MNHEY and CDR2 SVGEGT. This CDR3 contains 13 residues. Trimming stripped 5 bases from V and 0 bases from J, with 7 bases between.

The rearrangement joins TRBV6-5 to TRBJ2-5, with 11 bases fitting TRBD1. Trimming took 7 bases from V and 2 from J; bases not matched to a gene: 3. There are 14 residues in the CDR3. Germline CDR1 reads MNHEY; CDR2 reads SVGAGI. The CDR3 is CASKGTGGQETQYF. CDR3 nucleotides: TGTGCCAGCAAGGGGACAGGGGGGCAAGAGACCCAGTACTTC.

This chain connects TRBV6-5 to TRBJ2-7; the match to TRBD1 covers 7 bases. The CDR3 loop spans 13 amino acids. Germline CDR1 MNHEY, CDR2 SVGAGI. With 4 bases clipped from V and 2 bases from J, the junction kept 2 bases outside the gene matches. CDR3 sequence: CASSFGTAYEQYF. The CDR3 DNA follows: TGTGCCAGCAGTTTCGGGACAGCCTACGAGCAGTACTTC.

CDR3 loop: CASSQDRNPGPPTDTQYF. The CDR3 nucleotides are TGCGCCAGCAGCCAAGATCGGAATCCAGGGCCCCCCACAGATACGCAGTATTTT. V is TRBV4-3 and J is TRBJ2-3, with D maybe TRBD1 (5 bases). Germline CDR1 and CDR2: LGHNA and YSLEER. The CDR3 contains 18 residues. V was pared by 0 bases and J by 2 bases, with 18 bases between.